This T cell receptor (beta chain) is from a study of STAT3 mutations in large granular lymphocyte leukemia. Overall study context: Immunosuppressive therapy was given to more than half of T-LGLL patients. Study-level findings and limits: At least one immunodominant TCR beta clonotype appeared in every T-cell large granular lymphocyte leukemia patient.

Repertoires were generated with immunoSEQ multiplex PCR, while TCRdb's copy carries only in-frame clones and drops some. The repertoire holds under 6,500 clones, around four fifths seen once, with approximately 88% in the top ten. CDR1 SNHLY and CDR2 FYNNEI come from the germline V gene. Trimming took off 2 bases at V and 0 bases at J, with 11 bases between the two ends. The CDR3 loop spans 16 amino acids. Regarding this clone: Antigen unknown.

The receptor was derived from a middle-aged man with T-cell large granular lymphocyte leukemia. Some clones in this sample may be carry-over from other donors' samples. The sample consisted of peripheral blood mononuclear cells. The rearrangement joins TRBV2 to TRBJ1-3; D is unresolved. The CDR3 coding sequence is TGTGCCAGCAGTGAATTGAAACGGGTCTCTGGAAACACCATATATTTT. Translating it yields CASSELKRVSGNTIYF.